The TCR beta chain described here comes from a study of T-cell memory formation after mild COVID-19. TCRdb used MiXCR to reprocess the 5' RACE reads, holding one entry per CDR3 protein. In the table there are approximately 210,000 distinct CDR3 sequences, approximately 16% of which are singletons. Trimming at V came to 3 bases and at J to 10 bases, leaving 6 bases not matched to a gene. From germline, CDR1 is SGHNT and CDR2 YENEEA. This CDR3 contains 13 residues. This clonotype has a handful of counts. The chain combines TRBV11-3 with TRBJ2-1; TRBD2 agrees at 7 bases. This receptor was identified in an adult woman who had mild COVID-19 (a few samples of this study predate the infection). Cell type and time point are not known. Material for sequencing was PBMCs or a T cell subset sorted from them (not recorded which). The CDR3 DNA follows: TGTGCCAGCAGCTTGCGGGAGTACGACGAGCAGTTCTTC. The encoded protein is CASSLREYDEQFF. Supplemented by reference TRBV11-3 and TRBJ2-1, the full variable domain reads EAGVVQSPRYKIIEKKQPVAFWCNPISGHNTLYWYLQNLGQGPELLIRYENEEAVDDSQLPKDRFSAERLKGVDSTLKIQPAELGDSAVYLCASSLREYDEQFFGPGTRLTVL.